The clone carrying this T cell receptor (beta chain) was found many times. Its antigen is unknown. This entry belongs to a study of human T cells and chemical hapten exposure. General study findings and limits: DPC sensitization left the count of TCRs above 1 in 1000 unchanged. Expanded TCRs grouped into significantly more large CDR3 similarity clusters than controls produced.

The time point was: patch test 1, 2 weeks after DPC sensitization. Treatment denoted: therapeutic diphenylcyclopropenone sensitization with weekly scalp DPC. V was pared by 6 bases and J by 7 bases, with 8 bases of the junction left unmatched. Germline values: CDR1 SQVTM, CDR2 ANQGSEA. This CDR3 contains 14 residues. MiXCR was run by TCRdb on the RACE reads, yielding one entry per CDR3 protein. Here the sample spans some 340,000 distinct CDR3 sequences, roughly 6.9% being singletons. Sequencing was performed on whole blood, taken in connection with sensitization to the hapten diphenylcyclopropenone (DPC). The sequence was collected from a woman aged 18 to 35 with alopecia areata. Some clones in this sample may be carry-over from other donors' samples. The V call is TRBV29-1, the J call TRBJ1-6; 8 nucleotides line up with TRBD1. In nucleotides, the CDR3 is TGCAGCGTGGGTTCGGACAGGGAAAATTCACCCCTCCACTTT. It yields the protein CSVGSDRENSPLHF.